This T cell receptor beta chain was sequenced for a study of Ad26.COV2.S vaccination and SARS-CoV-2 variants (dated by TCRdb to 2020 to 2022). About the investigation overall: Vaccine-arm donors came from COV1001, a multicentre, randomized, double-blind, placebo-controlled phase I-IIa trial of Ad26.COV2.S in healthy adults. Participants in the trial were split at random into five groups of five each, receiving low-dose or high-dose Ad26.COV2.S once or twice, or else placebo on both occasions. The TCR-sequenced set comprised around 30 samples: around 20 Ad26.COV2.S vaccine recipients, 5 placebo recipients and 8 SARS-CoV-2 convalescent individuals. Ad26.COV2.S was given intramuscularly at 5x10^10 or 1x10^11 viral particles, as a single shot or as two shots 56 days apart. Throughout the experiments and outcome assessment, investigators stayed blinded to trial group allocation. TCRbeta repertoire sequencing served as the tool for gauging how specific and how broad the SARS-CoV-2-reactive T cell receptors were following Ad26.COV2.S vaccination. General findings and caveats noted by the study authors: The study was not powered for comparison of responses between vaccine doses or regimens. After vaccination, spike-specific CD8+ and CD4+ T cell responses were reported to show substantial breadth. Vaccine and placebo recipients had similar non-spike TCR breadth, a finding consistent with the vaccine containing only spike. The authors noted that the TCR breadth and depth analyses may have underestimated total T cell responses. Higher spike-specific TCR breadth was observed in Ad26.COV2.S recipients than in placebo recipients (P = 0.0014).

The sample's treatment or condition, from its label and the paper: some 20 received Ad26.COV2.S at low or high dose, single or two shots; 5 received placebo; per-sample allocation not given. For vaccine and placebo recipients, repertoires were sequenced using samples collected on day 63 after the first injection. Cohort 1b enrolled some 25 adults aged 18-55 years at a single site in Boston, USA, between 29 July and 7 August 2020. Ad26.COV2.S was a replication-incompetent adenovirus type 26 vector expressing a prefusion-stabilized SARS-CoV-2 spike protein from the original Wuhan strain. Details on this clone: The antigen this receptor binds is unknown. Per-base quality was not reported, and no clone a single base away is much larger than it.

Trimming removed 9 bases from V and 9 bases from J; the gene matches leave 11 bases unexplained. The cysteine opens and the phenylalanine closes a CDR3 of 15 amino acids. The sequence is cut down to CDR3 DNA, 45 bases in frame from base 1. The germline V gene encodes CDR1 SGHTA and CDR2 FQGNSA. The immunoSEQ Assay was the method used to sequence TCRbeta CDR3 regions. After extraction, genomic DNA underwent amplification by bias-controlled multiplex PCR, followed by high-throughput sequencing. In the source study's methods: Collapsing and filtering of sequences were performed to quantify the absolute abundance of each unique TCRbeta CDR3 region. T cell fraction was estimated by normalizing TCRbeta template counts to usable DNA, with usable DNA measured through amplification of reference genes found in all nucleated cells. Repertoire TCRs were annotated as SARS-CoV-2-specific when V gene, CDR3 amino acid sequence and J gene were exactly matched to a known reactive TCR set. The reference SARS-CoV-2 TCR set was obtained from MIRA and was filtered for enrichment in COVID-19-positive ImmuneCODE repertoires, whereby public or cross-reactive TCRs were removed. Drawing on the MIRA antigens, annotated TCRs were analysed further at the level of specific ORF or position within ORF. Depth was the summed frequency of annotated unique rearrangements, while breadth was defined as annotated unique rearrangements over total unique productive rearrangements. Two-sided Wilcoxon rank-sum tests were used to compare TCR breadth between groups. TCRdb obtained this table from immuneACCESS and retained in-frame rearrangements with V and J assigned. These tables miss some clones; where compared with another copy, unresolved V genes account for less than half of the shortfall, and the remainder is unexplained. The V and J calls and clone size were taken over from that table, and D and trimming were inferred from the DNA. The table for this sample lists under 600,000 clones; about 88% of them were counted only once. The biggest ten clones account for under 2% of the sample.

This specimen was peripheral blood, taken in a trial of Ad26.COV2.S vaccine versus placebo. The TCR sequence derives from a person aged 18-60 years who received the Ad26.COV2.S COVID-19 vaccine or a placebo. The V and J segments used are TRBV7-2 and TRBJ1-6, with 10 bases aligning to TRBD1. This receptor has the CDR3 CASKKWGQGFSPLHF. The DNA reads TGTGCCAGTAAAAAGTGGGGACAGGGGTTTTCACCCCTCCACTTT.